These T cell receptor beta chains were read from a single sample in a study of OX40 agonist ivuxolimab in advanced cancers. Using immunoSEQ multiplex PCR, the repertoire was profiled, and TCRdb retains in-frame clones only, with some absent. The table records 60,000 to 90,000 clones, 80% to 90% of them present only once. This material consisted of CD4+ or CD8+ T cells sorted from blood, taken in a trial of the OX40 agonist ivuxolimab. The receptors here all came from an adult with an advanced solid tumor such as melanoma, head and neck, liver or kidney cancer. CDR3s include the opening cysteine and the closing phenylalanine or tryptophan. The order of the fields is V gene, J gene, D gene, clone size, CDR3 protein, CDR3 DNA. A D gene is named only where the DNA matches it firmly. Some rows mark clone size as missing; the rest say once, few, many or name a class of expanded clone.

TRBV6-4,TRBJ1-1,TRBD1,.,CASSWGQGNTEAFF,TGTGCCAGCAGTTGGGGACAGGGTAACACTGAAGCTTTCTTT
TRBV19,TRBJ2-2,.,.,CASRPSGTGRDGELFF,TGTGCCAGTAGGCCCTCCGGGACGGGTAGAGACGGGGAGCTGTTTTTT
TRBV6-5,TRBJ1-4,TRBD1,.,CASSYGQGQNEKLFF,TGTGCCAGCAGTTACGGACAGGGACAAAATGAAAAACTGTTTTTT
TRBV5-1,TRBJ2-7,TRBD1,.,CASSLDGTGTYEQYF,TGCGCCAGCAGCTTGGATGGGACAGGGACCTACGAGCAGTACTTC
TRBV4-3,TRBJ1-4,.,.,CASSQDAQGGLANEKLFF,TGCGCCAGCAGCCAAGATGCGCAGGGAGGGTTGGCTAATGAAAAACTGTTTTTT
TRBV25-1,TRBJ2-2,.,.,CASSESGRKTGELFF,TGTGCCAGCAGTGAATCGGGGAGGAAGACCGGGGAGCTGTTTTTT
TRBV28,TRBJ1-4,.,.,CASSQGRRTEKLFF,TGTGCCAGCAGTCAGGGTCGGAGGACTGAAAAACTGTTTTTT
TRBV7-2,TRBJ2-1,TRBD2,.,CASSQTTSVAEQFF,TGTGCCAGCAGCCAAACTACTAGCGTGGCTGAGCAGTTCTTC
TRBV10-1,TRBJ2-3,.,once,CGASTDTQYF,TGCGGGGCTAGCACAGATACGCAGTATTTT
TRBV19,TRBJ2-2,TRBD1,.,CASRDRPNTGELFF,TGTGCCAGTCGGGACAGGCCCAACACCGGGGAGCTGTTTTTT
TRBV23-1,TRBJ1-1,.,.,CASSQPGGGEAFF,TGCGCCAGCAGTCAACCAGGAGGGGGTGAAGCTTTCTTT
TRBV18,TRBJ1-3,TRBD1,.,CASSPPQGPYSGNTIYF,TGTGCCAGCTCACCACCACAGGGGCCCTACTCTGGAAACACCATATATTTT
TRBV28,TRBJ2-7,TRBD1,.,CASSAGTGGRPYEQYF,TGTGCCAGCAGTGCCGGGACAGGGGGCAGACCCTACGAGCAGTACTTC
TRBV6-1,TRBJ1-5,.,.,CASGSRENQPQHF,TGTGCCAGCGGCTCCAGGGAGAATCAGCCCCAGCATTTT
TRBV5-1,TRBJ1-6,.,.,CASSFLAGVSSYNSPLHF,TGCGCCAGCAGCTTCTTGGCGGGGGTGAGCTCCTATAATTCACCCCTCCACTTT
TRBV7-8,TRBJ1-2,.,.,CASSLTGGPNYGYTF,TGTGCCAGCAGCCTGACCGGGGGTCCTAACTATGGCTACACCTTC
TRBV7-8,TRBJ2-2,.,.,CASSFEELFF,TGTGCCAGCAGCTTCGAGGAGCTGTTTTTT
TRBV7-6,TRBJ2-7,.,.,CASSLDWNYEQYF,TGTGCCAGCAGCTTAGACTGGAACTACGAGCAGTACTTC
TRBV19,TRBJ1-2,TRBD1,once,CASKPTTGNYGYTF,TGTGCCAGTAAACCTACGACAGGGAACTATGGCTACACCTTC
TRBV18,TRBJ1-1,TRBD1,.,CASSPPGQGTNTEAFF,TGTGCCAGCTCACCCCCGGGACAGGGGACGAACACTGAAGCTTTCTTT
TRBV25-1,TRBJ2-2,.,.,CASKGGWDTGELFF,TGTGCCAGCAAGGGGGGTTGGGACACCGGGGAGCTGTTTTTT
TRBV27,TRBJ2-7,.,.,CASSRVGGTYEQYF,TGTGCCAGCAGTCGCGTAGGGGGGACCTACGAGCAGTACTTC
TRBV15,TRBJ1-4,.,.,CATSRGGNAKLFF,TGTGCCACCAGCAGAGGCGGGAACGCAAAACTGTTTTTT
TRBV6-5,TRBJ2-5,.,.,CASSYGKTPGETQYF,TGTGCCAGCAGTTACGGTAAGACACCAGGAGAGACCCAGTACTTC
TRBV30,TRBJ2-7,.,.,CAWKTGIGYEQYF,TGTGCCTGGAAGACAGGAATAGGCTACGAGCAGTACTTC
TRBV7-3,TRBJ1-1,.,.,CASSLGTLTEAFF,TGTGCCAGCAGCTTGGGGACACTCACTGAAGCTTTCTTT
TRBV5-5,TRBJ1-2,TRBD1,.,CASSGGTGADYGYTF,TGTGCCAGCAGCGGGGGGACAGGGGCCGACTATGGCTACACCTTC
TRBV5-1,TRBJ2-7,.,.,CASSAMGYEQYF,TGCGCCAGCAGCGCGATGGGCTACGAGCAGTACTTC
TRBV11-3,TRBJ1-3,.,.,CASSLHSGNTIYF,TGTGCCAGCAGCTTACACTCTGGAAACACCATATATTTT
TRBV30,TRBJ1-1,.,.,CAWSVQGGSEAFF,TGTGCCTGGAGTGTACAGGGAGGGTCTGAAGCTTTCTTT
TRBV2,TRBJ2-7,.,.,CASSRTPSSYEQYF,TGTGCCAGCAGTCGGACCCCCAGCAGCTACGAGCAGTACTTC
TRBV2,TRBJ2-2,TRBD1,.,CASSGDSSGELFF,TGTGCCAGCAGTGGGGACAGTTCCGGGGAGCTGTTTTTT
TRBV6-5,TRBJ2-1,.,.,CASSYGLPTDEQFF,TGTGCCAGCAGTTATGGACTACCAACCGATGAGCAGTTCTTC
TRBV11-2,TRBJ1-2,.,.,CASSSDAYGYTF,TGTGCCAGCAGCTCCGACGCCTATGGCTACACCTTC
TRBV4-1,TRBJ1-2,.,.,CASSLRGDSFYGYTF,TGCGCCAGCAGCCTTAGAGGGGATTCCTTCTATGGCTACACCTTC
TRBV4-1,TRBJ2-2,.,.,CASSQVRERAGELFF,TGCGCCAGCAGCCAAGTGAGGGAGCGGGCCGGGGAGCTGTTTTTT
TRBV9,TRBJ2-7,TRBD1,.,CASSPGQGHEQYF,TGTGCCAGCAGCCCGGGACAGGGCCACGAGCAGTACTTC
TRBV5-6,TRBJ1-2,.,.,CASSFRDTTNYGYTF,TGTGCCAGCAGCTTCCGGGACACAACTAACTATGGCTACACCTTC
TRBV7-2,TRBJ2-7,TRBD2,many,CASSLTSGRYEQYF,TGTGCCAGCAGCCTGACTAGCGGGAGGTACGAGCAGTACTTC
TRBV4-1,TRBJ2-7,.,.,CASSQGQQYYEQYF,TGCGCCAGCAGCCAAGGACAGCAATACTACGAGCAGTACTTC
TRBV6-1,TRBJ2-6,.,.,CASSERVAASSGANVLTF,TGTGCCAGCAGTGAAAGGGTCGCCGCAAGCTCTGGGGCCAACGTCCTGACTTTC
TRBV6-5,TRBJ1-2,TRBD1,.,CASSYDGTGANYGYTF,TGTGCCAGCAGTTACGACGGGACAGGGGCTAACTATGGCTACACCTTC
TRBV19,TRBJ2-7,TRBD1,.,CASSGETGEYGYEQYF,TGTGCCAGTAGTGGAGAAACAGGGGAGTATGGCTACGAGCAGTACTTC
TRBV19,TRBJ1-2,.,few,CASSAAGGGYTF,TGTGCCAGTAGTGCTGCGGGGGGTGGCTACACCTTC
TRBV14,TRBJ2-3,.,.,CASSQDFQADTQYF,TGTGCCAGCAGCCAAGATTTCCAGGCAGATACGCAGTATTTT
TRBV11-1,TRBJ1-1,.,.,CASSYPGQPAEAFF,TGTGCCAGCAGCTATCCCGGACAGCCCGCTGAAGCTTTCTTT
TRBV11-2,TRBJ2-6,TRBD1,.,CASSLGTAGANVLTF,TGTGCCAGCAGCCTCGGGACAGCCGGGGCCAACGTCCTGACTTTC
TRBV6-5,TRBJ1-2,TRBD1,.,CASSYSGSGGYGYTF,TGTGCCAGCAGTTACTCAGGGTCAGGGGGCTATGGCTACACCTTC
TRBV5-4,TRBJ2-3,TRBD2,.,CAFCRGGECTDTQYF,TGTGCCTTCTGCCGGGGAGGGGAGTGCACAGATACGCAGTATTTT
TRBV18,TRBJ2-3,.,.,CASSQRSGGRTDTQYF,TGTGCCAGCTCACAACGGTCAGGGGGGCGAACAGATACGCAGTATTTT
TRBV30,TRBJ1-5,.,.,CAWSVGLTANQPQHF,TGTGCCTGGAGTGTCGGCCTCACGGCAAATCAGCCCCAGCATTTT
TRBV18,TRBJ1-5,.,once,CASSPTLNQPQHF,TGTGCCAGCTCACCAACCTTAAATCAGCCCCAGCATTTT